This paragraph covers one T cell receptor beta chain sequence. Its antigen is undetermined. The sample is drawn from a study of shared clonotypes between healthy human individuals. General study results and limits: Among non-shared clonotypes, generation probabilities were lower than among those shared by all four donors. Researchers found naive subsets generally carried larger estimated richness than memory subsets.

Trimming removed 4 bases from V and 0 bases from J, with 11 bases in between. Germline V gene sequence: CDR1 SGDLS, CDR2 YYNGEE. The length of the CDR3 is 15 residues. Naive CD8 cells comprised CD45RO-negative, CCR7-positively selected cells, excluding terminally differentiated effector memory CD45RA+ cells. The protocol was immunoSEQ multiplex PCR, while the TCRdb copy is restricted to in-frame clones and leaves out a portion. The sample includes 2 million to 2.5 million clones, about 94% of them seen just once. The V and J genes are TRBV9 and TRBJ2-1, with D hard to call. Sequences were obtained from naive CD8+ T cells sorted from blood. This TCR derives from a man between 18 and 35 years old in good health. The CDR3 DNA is TGTGCCAGCAGCTCCGGGCAGAGCTCCTACAATGAGCAGTTCTTC. Translation gives CASSSGQSSYNEQFF.